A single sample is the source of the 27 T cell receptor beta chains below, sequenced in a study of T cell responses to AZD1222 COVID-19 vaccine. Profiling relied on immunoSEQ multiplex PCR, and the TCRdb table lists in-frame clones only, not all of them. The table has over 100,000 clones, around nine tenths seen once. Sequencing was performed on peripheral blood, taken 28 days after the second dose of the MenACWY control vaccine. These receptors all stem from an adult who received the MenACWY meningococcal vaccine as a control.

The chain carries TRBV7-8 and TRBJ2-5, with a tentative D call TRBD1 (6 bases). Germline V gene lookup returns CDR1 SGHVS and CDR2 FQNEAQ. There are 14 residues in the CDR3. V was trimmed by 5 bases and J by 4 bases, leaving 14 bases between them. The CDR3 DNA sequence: TGTGCCAGCAGCCGAGACAGGCCCGGAGAGACCCAGTACTTC. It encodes CASSRDRPGETQYF.

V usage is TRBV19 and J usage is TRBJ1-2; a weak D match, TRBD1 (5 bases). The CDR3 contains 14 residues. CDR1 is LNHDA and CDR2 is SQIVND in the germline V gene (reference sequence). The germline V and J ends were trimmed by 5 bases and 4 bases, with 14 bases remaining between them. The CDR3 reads CASSRSGASYGYTF. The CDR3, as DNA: TGTGCCAGTAGTCGATCCGGGGCCTCCTATGGCTACACCTTC.

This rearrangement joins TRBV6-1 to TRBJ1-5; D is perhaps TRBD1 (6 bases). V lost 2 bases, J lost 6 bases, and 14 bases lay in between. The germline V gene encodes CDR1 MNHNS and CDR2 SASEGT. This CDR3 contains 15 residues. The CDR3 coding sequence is TGTGCCAGCAGTGAAAGTAGGGGGGGGCCTCAGCCCCAGCATTTT. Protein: CASSESRGGPQPQHF.

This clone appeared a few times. This chain's CDR3 is CATSDWTSGGADTQYF. The CDR3 bases are TGTGCCACCAGTGATTGGACCAGCGGGGGGGCAGATACGCAGTATTTT. The chain joins TRBV24-1 to TRBJ2-3, with TRBD2 matching over 10 bases. Germline V gives CDR1 KGHDR, CDR2 SFDVKD. The CDR3 covers 16 residues. V dropped 2 bases and J dropped 4; count of bases not matched to a gene: 5.

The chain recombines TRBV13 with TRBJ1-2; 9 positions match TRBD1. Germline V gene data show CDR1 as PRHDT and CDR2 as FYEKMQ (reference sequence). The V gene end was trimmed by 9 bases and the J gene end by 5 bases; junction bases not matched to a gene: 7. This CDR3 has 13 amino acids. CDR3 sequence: CASAQGARYGYTF. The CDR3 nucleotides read TGTGCCAGTGCACAGGGGGCGAGGTATGGCTACACCTTC.

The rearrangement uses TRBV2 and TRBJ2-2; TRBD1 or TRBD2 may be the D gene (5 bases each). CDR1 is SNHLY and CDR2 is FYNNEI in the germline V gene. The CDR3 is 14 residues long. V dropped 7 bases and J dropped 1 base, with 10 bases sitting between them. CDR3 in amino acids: CASNGGKNTGELFF. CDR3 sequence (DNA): TGTGCCAGCAATGGGGGAAAGAACACCGGGGAGCTGTTTTTT.

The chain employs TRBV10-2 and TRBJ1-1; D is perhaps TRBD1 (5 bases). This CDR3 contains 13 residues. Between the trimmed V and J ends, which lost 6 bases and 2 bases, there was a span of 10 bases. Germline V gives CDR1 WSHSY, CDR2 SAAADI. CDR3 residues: CASSPQGNTEAFF. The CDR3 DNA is TGCGCCAGCAGCCCGCAGGGAAACACTGAAGCTTTCTTT.

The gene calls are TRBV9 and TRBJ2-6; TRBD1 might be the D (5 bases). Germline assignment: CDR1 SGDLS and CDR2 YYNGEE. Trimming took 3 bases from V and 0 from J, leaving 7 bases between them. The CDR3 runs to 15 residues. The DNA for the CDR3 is TGTGCCAGCAGCGCAGGGATCTCTGGGGCCAACGTCCTGACTTTC. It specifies CASSAGISGANVLTF.

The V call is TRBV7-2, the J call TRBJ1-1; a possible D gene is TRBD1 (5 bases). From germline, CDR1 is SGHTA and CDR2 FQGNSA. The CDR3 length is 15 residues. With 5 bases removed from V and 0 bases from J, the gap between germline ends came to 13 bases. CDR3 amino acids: CASSPLGAMNTEAFF. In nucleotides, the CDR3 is TGTGCCAGCAGCCCGCTCGGGGCTATGAACACTGAAGCTTTCTTT.

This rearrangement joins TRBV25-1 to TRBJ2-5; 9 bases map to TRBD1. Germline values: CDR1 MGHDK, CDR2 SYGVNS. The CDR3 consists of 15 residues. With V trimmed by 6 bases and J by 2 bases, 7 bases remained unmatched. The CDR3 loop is CASRRVGQGQETQYF. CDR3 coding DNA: TGTGCCAGCAGGAGGGTGGGACAGGGTCAAGAGACCCAGTACTTC.

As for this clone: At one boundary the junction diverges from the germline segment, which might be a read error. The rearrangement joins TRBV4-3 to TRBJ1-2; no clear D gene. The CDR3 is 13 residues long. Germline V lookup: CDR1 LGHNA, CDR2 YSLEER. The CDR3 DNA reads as TGCGCCAGCAGCCAAGATAAAAGCCCTTATCTCTCCTTC. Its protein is CASSQDKSPYLSF.

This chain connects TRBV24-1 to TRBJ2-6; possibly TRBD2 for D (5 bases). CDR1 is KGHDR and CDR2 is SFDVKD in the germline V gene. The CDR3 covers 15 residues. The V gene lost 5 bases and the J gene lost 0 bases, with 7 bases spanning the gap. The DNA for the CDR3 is TGTGCCACCAGTGGACTACACTCTGGGGCCAACGTCCTGACTTTC. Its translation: CATSGLHSGANVLTF.

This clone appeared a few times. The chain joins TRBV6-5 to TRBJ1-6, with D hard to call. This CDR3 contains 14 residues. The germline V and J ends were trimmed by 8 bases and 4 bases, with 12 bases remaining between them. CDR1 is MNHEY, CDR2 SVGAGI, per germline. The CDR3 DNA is TGTGCCAGCGGAGGCAGGTCGTATAATTCACCCCTCCACTTT. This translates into CASGGRSYNSPLHF.

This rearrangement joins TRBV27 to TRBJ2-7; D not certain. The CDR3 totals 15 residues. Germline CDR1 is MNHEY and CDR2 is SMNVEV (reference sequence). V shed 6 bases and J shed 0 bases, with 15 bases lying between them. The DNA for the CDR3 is TGTGCCAGCAGGATAACCCGCGTTAGCTCCTACGAGCAGTACTTC. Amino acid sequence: CASRITRVSSYEQYF.

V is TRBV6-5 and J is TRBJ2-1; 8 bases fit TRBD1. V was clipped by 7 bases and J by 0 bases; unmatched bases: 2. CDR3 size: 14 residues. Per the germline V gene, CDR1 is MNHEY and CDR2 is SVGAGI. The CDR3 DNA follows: TGTGCCAGCAAAGGGACAGGCTCCTACAATGAGCAGTTCTTC. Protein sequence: CASKGTGSYNEQFF.

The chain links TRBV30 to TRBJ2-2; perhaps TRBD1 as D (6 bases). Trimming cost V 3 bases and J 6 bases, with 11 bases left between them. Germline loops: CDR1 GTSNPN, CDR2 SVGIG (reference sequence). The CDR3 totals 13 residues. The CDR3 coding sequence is TGTGCCTGGAGACGAGGGGGTTCCGGGGAGCTGTTTTTT. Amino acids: CAWRRGGSGELFF.

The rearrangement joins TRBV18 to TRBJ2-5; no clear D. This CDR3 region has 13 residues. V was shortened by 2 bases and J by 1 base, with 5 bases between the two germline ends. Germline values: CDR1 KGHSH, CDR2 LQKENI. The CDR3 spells CASSPISQETQYF. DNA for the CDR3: TGTGCCAGCTCACCAATCAGCCAAGAGACCCAGTACTTC.

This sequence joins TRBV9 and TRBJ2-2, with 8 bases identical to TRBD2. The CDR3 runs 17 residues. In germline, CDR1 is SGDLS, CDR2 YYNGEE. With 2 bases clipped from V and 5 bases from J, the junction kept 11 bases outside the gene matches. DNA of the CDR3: TGTGCCAGCAGCGTTGAGCCCCGGGGGGGCCCTACCGGGGAGCTGTTTTTT. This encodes CASSVEPRGGPTGELFF.

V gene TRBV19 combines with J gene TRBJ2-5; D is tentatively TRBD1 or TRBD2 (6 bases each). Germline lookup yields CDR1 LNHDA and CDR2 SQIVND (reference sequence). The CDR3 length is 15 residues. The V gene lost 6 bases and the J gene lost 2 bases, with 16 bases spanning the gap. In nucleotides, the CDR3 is TGTGCCAGTAGGCCGGTGGGGGGCCTTCAAGAGACCCAGTACTTC. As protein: CASRPVGGLQETQYF.

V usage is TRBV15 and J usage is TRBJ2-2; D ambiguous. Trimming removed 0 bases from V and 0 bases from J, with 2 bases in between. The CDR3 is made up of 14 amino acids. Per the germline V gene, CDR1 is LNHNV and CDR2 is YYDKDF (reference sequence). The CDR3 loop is CATSREPNTGELFF. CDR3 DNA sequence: TGTGCCACCAGCAGAGAGCCGAACACCGGGGAGCTGTTTTTT.

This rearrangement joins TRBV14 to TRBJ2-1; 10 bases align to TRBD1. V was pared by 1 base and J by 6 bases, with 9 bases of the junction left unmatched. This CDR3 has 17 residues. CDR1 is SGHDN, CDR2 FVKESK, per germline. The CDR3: CASSQVSGQGNPNEQFF. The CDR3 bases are TGTGCCAGCAGCCAAGTCTCGGGACAGGGGAATCCCAATGAGCAGTTCTTC.

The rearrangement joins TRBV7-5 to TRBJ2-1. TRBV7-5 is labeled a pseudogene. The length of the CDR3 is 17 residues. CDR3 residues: CVRSGAEGGPSYNEQFF. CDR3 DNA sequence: TGTGTCAGAAGCGGGGCCGAGGGGGGACCCTCCTACAATGAGCAGTTCTTC.

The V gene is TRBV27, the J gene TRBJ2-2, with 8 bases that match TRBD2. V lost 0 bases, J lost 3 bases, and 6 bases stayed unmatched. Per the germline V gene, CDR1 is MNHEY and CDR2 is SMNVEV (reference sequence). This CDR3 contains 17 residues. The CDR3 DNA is TGTGCCAGCAGTTTATCTACTAGCGGACCGTACACCGGGGAGCTGTTTTTT. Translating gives CASSLSTSGPYTGELFF.

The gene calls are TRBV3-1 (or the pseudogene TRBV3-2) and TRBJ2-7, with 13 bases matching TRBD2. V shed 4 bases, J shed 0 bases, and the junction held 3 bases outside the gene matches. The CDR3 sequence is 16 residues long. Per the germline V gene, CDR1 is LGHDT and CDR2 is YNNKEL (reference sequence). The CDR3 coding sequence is TGTGCCAGCAGCCCTTGGACTAGCGGGGGCTCCTACGAGCAGTACTTC. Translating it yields CASSPWTSGGSYEQYF.

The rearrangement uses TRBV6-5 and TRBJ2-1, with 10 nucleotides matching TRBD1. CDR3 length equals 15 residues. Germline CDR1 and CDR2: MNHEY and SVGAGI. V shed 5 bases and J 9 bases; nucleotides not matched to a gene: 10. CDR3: CASSTLDRGRGEQFF. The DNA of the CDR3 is TGTGCCAGCAGTACTTTGGACAGGGGGAGGGGTGAGCAGTTCTTC.

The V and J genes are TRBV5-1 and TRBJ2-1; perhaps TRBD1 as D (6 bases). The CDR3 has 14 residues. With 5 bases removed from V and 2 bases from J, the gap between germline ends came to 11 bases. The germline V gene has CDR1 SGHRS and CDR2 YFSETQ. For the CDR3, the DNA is TGCGCCAGCAGAACCGGGACACCCTACAATGAGCAGTTCTTC. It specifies CASRTGTPYNEQFF.

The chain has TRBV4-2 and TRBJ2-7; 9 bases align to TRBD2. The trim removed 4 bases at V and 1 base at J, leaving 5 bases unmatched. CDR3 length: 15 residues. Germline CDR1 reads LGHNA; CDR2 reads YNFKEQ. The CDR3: CASSPGTSWSYEQYF. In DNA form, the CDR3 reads TGTGCCAGCAGCCCCGGGACTAGCTGGTCCTACGAGCAGTACTTC.